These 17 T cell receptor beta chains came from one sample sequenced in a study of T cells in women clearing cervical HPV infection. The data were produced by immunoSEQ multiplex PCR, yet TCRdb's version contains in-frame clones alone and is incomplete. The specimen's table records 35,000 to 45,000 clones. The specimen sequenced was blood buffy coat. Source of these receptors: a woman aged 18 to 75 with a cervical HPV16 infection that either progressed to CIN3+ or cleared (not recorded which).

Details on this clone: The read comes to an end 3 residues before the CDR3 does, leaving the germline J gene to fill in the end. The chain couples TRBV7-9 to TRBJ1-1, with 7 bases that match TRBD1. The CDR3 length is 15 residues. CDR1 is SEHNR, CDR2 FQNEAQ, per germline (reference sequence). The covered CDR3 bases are TGTGCCAGCAGCATTCAAGGACAGGCCCAAGAGACA. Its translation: CASSIQGQAQET. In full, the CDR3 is CASSIQGQAQETAFF.

Incomplete CDR3 DNA: TGTGCCAGCAGCTCCTCCGGGGAGAACACTGAA. Its protein product is CASSSSGENTE. The whole CDR3 protein reads CASSSSGENTEAFF. This chain uses TRBV7-9 with TRBJ1-1, with D hard to call. Read sequence stops 3 residues before the CDR3 end, and the germline J gene provides the missing end. The germline gives CDR1 SEHNR, CDR2 FQNEAQ (reference sequence). V shed 4 bases and J shed 1 base, with 10 bases lying between them. The CDR3 sequence is 14 residues long.

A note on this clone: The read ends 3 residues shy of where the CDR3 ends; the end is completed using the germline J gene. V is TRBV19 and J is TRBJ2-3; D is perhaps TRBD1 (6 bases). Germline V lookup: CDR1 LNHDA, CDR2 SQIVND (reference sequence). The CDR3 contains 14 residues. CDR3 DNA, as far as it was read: TGTGCCAGTAGTCAAACAGGGTTAAGAGAGACG. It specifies CASSQTGLRET. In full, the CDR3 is CASSQTGLRETQYF.

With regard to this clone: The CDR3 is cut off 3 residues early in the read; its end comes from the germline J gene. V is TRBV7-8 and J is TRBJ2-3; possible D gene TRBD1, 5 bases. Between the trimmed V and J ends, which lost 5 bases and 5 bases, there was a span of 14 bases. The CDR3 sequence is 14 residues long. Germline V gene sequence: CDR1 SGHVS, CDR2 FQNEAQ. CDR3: CASSLRGQEDTQYF. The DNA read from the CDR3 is TGTGCCAGCAGCCTAAGGGGCCAAGAAGATACG.

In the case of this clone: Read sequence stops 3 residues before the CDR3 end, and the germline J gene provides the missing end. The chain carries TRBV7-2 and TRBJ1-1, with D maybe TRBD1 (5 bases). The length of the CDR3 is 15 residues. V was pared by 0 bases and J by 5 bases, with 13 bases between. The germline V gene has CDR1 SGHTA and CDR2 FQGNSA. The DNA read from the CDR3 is TGTGCCAGCAGCTTAGCCCCGTCAGGGAAGACTGAA. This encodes CASSLAPSGKTE. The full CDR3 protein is CASSLAPSGKTEAFF.

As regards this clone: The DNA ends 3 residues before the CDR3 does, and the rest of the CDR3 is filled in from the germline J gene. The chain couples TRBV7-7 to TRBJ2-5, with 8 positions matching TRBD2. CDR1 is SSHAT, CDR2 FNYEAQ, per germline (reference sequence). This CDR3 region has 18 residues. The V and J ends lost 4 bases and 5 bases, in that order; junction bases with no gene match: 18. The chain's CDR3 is CASSSAGGRGYFLETQYF. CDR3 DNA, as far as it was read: TGTGCCAGCAGCTCCGCGGGGGGCAGAGGCTACTTCTTGGAGACC.

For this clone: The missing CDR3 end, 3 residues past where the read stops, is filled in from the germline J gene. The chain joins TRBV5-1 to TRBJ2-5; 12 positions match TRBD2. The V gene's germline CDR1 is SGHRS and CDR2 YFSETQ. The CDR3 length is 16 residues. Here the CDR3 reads CASSSTLAGGTDTQYF. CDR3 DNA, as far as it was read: TGCGCCAGCAGCTCGACTCTAGCGGGAGGGACAGATACC.

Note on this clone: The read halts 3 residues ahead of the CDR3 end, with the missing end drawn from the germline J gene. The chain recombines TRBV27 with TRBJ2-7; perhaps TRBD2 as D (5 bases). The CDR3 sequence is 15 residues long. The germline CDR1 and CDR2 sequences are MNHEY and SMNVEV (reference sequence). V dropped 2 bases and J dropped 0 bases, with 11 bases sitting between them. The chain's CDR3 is CASSLGGRLSYEQYF. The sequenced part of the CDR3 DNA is TGTGCCAGCAGTTTAGGAGGTAGACTCTCCTACGAG.

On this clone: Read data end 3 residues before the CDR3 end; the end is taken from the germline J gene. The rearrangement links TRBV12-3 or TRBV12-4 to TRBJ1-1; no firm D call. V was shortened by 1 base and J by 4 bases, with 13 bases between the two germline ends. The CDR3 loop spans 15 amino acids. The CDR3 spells CASSLGIGVATEAFF. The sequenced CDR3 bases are TGTGCCAGCAGTTTAGGAATCGGTGTAGCCACTGAA.

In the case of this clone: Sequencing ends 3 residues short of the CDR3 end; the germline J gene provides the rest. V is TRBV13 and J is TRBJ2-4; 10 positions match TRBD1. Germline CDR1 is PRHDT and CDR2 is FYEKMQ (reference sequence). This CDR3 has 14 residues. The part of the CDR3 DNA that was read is TGTGCCAGCAGCCCAGGACAGGGGGATTATGGT. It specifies CASSPGQGDYG. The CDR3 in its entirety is CASSPGQGDYGQYF.

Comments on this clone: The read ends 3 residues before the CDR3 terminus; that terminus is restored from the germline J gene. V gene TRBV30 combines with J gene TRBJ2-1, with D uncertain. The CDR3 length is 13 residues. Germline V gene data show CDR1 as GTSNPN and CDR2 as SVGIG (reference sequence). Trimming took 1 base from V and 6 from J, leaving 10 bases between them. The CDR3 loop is CAWSDGRGNEQFF. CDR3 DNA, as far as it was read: TGTGCCTGGAGTGATGGGCGAGGCAATGAG.

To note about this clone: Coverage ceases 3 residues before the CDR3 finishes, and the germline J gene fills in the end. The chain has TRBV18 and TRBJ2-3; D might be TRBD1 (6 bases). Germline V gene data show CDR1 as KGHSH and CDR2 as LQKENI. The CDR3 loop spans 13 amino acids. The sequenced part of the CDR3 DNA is TGTGCCAGCTCACTCCGGGGACAAGAGACG. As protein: CASSLRGQET. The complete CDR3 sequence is CASSLRGQETQYF.

The part of the CDR3 DNA that was read is TGTGCCAGCAGTTTGTGGGGGGGTGGCACAGATACG. This codes for CASSLWGGGTDT. The whole CDR3 protein reads CASSLWGGGTDTQYF. V and J are TRBV28 and TRBJ2-3; 7 bases line up with TRBD2. With the read ending 3 residues before the CDR3 end, the germline J gene is used to fill in that end. Per the germline V gene, CDR1 is MDHEN and CDR2 is SYDVKM. V shed 3 bases, J shed 1 base, and the junction held 4 bases outside the gene matches. The CDR3 length is 15 residues.

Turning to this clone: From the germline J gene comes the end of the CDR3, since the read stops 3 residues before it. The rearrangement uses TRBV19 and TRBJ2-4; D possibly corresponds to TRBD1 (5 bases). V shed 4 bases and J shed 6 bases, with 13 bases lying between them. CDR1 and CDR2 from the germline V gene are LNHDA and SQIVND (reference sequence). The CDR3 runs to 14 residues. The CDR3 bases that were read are TGTGCCAGTAGTACCGGACGAAGGGGAAACATT. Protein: CASSTGRRGNI. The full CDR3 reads CASSTGRRGNIQYF. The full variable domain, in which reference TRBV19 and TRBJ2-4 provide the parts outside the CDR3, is DGGITQSPKYLFRKEGQNVTLSCEQNLNHDAMYWYRQDPGQGLRLIYYSQIVNDFQKGDIAEGYSVSREKKESFPLTVTSAQKNPTAFYLCASSTGRRGNIQYFGAGTRLSVL.

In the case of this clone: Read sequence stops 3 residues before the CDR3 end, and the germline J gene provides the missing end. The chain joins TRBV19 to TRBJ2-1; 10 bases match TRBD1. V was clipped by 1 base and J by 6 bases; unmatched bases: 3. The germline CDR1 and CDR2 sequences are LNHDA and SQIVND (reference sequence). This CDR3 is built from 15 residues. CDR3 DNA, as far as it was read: TGTGCCAGTAGTATAGGACAGGGGGCAGGCAATGAG. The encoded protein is CASSIGQGAGNE. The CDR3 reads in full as CASSIGQGAGNEQFF.

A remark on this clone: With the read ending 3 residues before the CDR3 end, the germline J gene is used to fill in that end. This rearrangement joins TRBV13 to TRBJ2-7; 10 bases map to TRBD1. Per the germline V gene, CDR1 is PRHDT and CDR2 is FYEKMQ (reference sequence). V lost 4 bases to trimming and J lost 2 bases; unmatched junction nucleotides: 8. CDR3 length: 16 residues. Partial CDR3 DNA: TGTGCCAGCAGCTCTCTCCGGGACAGGGGAACCTACGAG. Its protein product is CASSSLRDRGTYE. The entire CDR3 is CASSSLRDRGTYEQYF.

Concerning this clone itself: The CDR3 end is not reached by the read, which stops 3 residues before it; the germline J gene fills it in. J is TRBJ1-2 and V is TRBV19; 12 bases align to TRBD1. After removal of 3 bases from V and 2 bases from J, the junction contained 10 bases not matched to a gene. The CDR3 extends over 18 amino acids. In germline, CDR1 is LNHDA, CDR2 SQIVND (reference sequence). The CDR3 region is CASSILPGQGARNYGYTF. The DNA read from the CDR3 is TGTGCCAGTAGTATCCTCCCGGGACAGGGGGCCCGGAACTATGGC.